Presented here are 16 T cell receptor beta chains from one specimen sequenced in a study of blood T cells in healthy people across ages. A sample-barcoded 5' primer and a J-beta primer mix were used in a second PCR of roughly 6 to 11 cycles. TCRdb reprocessed the 5' RACE reads with MiXCR, giving one entry per CDR3 protein. Among 1.5 million to 2 million distinct CDR3 sequences, over 25% were seen once, and the ten largest hold around 7.7%. Sequencing was performed on blood. Source of these receptors: a young woman in good health.

This clonotype was recorded many times. The J gene is TRBJ2-4, the V gene TRBV21-1; the table's D gene call, TRBD1, was not cross checked with the DNA. TRBV21-1 is reported as a pseudogene. The CDR3 is made up of 16 amino acids. This chain's CDR3 is CASSLTGQGFKNIQYF. In nucleotides, the CDR3 is TGTGCCAGCAGCCTAACGGGACAGGGGTTCAAAAACATTCAGTACTTC.

The chain couples TRBV7-6 to TRBJ1-4; D perhaps matches TRBD1 (6 bases). The CDR3 sequence is 15 residues long. Trimming pared 1 base from V and 3 bases from J, leaving 9 bases between. Per the germline V gene, CDR1 is SGHVS and CDR2 is FNYEAQ. CDR3 protein: CASSLEDRANEKLFF. The CDR3 region has the DNA TGTGCCAGCAGCTTAGAGGACAGAGCTAATGAAAAACTGTTTTTT. The variable domain in full, completed from reference TRBV7-6 and TRBJ1-4, reads GAGVSQSPRYKVTKRGQDVALRCDPISGHVSLYWYRQALGQGPEFLTYFNYEAQQDKSGLPNDRFSAERPEGSISTLTIQRTEQRDSAMYRCASSLEDRANEKLFFGSGTQLSVL.

CDR3 region: CARERELFF. The CDR3 DNA sequence: TGTGCCAGGGAGAGGGAACTGTTTTTT. The chain uses TRBV2 and TRBJ1-4; D is undetermined. The V and J ends lost 9 bases and 12 bases respectively, with 8 bases between them. The CDR3 is made up of 9 amino acids. Germline V gene sequence: CDR1 SNHLY, CDR2 FYNNEI.

This clonotype was counted between two and nine times. The V call is TRBV20-1, the J call TRBJ1-2; no firm D call. Germline lookup yields CDR1 DFQATT and CDR2 SNEGSKA (reference sequence). The CDR3 runs 11 residues. V lost 4 bases, J lost 8 bases, and 11 bases lay in between. This CDR3 reads CSAKNPEGYTF. The CDR3 DNA is TGCAGTGCTAAAAACCCGGAGGGCTACACCTTC.

The chain is built from TRBV4-1 and TRBJ1-2, with D unclear. The ends were cut back, 1 base at V and 8 bases at J, with 14 bases in the middle. From germline, CDR1 is MGHRA and CDR2 YSYEKL. The CDR3 contains 14 residues. The CDR3 is CASSQAPGVKGYTF. In DNA form, the CDR3 reads TGCGCCAGCAGCCAAGCCCCTGGGGTGAAGGGCTACACCTTC.

This clonotype was found many times. The chain employs TRBV10-3 and TRBJ2-7; a possible D gene is TRBD2 (6 bases). V dropped 7 bases and J dropped 3 bases, with 25 bases sitting between them. The germline gives CDR1 ENHRY, CDR2 SYGVKD. This CDR3 spans 17 amino acids. The CDR3 loop is CAIKRPSGQSEGYEQYF. CDR3 sequence (DNA): TGTGCCATCAAGCGGCCAAGCGGGCAATCTGAGGGCTACGAGCAGTACTTC.

The V gene is TRBV19, the J gene TRBJ1-3; no firm D call. Looked up from germline, CDR1 is LNHDA and CDR2 is SQIVND (reference sequence). The V gene lost 9 bases and the J gene lost 7 bases, with 10 bases spanning the gap. The CDR3 loop spans 11 amino acids. The CDR3: CASGRSNTIYF. The CDR3 DNA is TGTGCCAGCGGACGGTCCAACACCATATATTTT. The full variable domain, its missing parts supplied by reference TRBV19 and TRBJ1-3, is DGGITQSPKYLFRKEGQNVTLSCEQNLNHDAMYWYRQDPGQGLRLIYYSQIVNDFQKGDIAEGYSVSREKKESFPLTVTSAQKNPTAFYLCASGRSNTIYFGEGSWLTVV.

This clonotype was detected once. The gene calls are TRBV20-1 and TRBJ1-5, with D maybe TRBD1 (5 bases). The CDR3 length is 14 residues. Germline CDR1 is DFQATT and CDR2 is SNEGSKA (reference sequence). V shed 6 bases and J shed 4 bases, with 16 bases lying between them. For the CDR3, the DNA is TGCAGTGCCCAACGGACCTCAGGGAATCAGCCCCAGCATTTT. Its protein product is CSAQRTSGNQPQHF.

The rearrangement uses TRBV30 and TRBJ2-3; D call uncertain. The V gene lost 2 bases and the J gene lost 6 bases, with 9 bases spanning the gap. The germline V gene has CDR1 GTSNPN and CDR2 SVGIG (reference sequence). CDR3 size: 12 residues. Here the CDR3 reads CAWSSTGDTQYF. The CDR3 DNA follows: TGTGCCTGGAGTTCGACCGGGGATACGCAGTATTTT. Together with reference TRBV30 and TRBJ2-3, the CDR3 gives the full variable domain: SQTIHQWPATLVQPVGSPLSLECTVEGTSNPNLYWYRQAAGRGLQLLFYSVGIGQISSEVPQNLSASRPQDRQFILSSKKLLLSDSGFYLCAWSSTGDTQYFGPGTRLTVL.

With respect to this clonotype: A read error may explain this, as a much larger clone is one base away. The J gene is TRBJ2-7, the V gene TRBV29-1, with TRBD2 identical over 11 bases. The CDR3 consists of 14 residues. V trimming: 7 bases; J trimming: 3 bases; junction bases outside the gene matches: 8. CDR1 is SQVTM, CDR2 ANQGSEA, per germline. This CDR3 reads CSATPSGGSYEQYF. The CDR3 DNA reads TGCAGCGCTACCCCTAGCGGGGGGAGCTACGAGCAGTACTTC.

A few counts support this clonotype. The chain is built from TRBV20-1 and TRBJ2-1; maybe TRBD2 (6 bases). Germline lookup yields CDR1 DFQATT and CDR2 SNEGSKA (reference sequence). The CDR3 runs to 14 residues. V lost 0 bases, J lost 13 bases, and 19 bases lay in between. The DNA for the CDR3 is TGCAGTGCTAGAGATTGGGACTTAGAAGAGACCCAGTTCTTC. Translating it yields CSARDWDLEETQFF.

Comments on this clonotype: This may be a read error: a much more frequent sequence differs by one nucleotide. The chain recombines TRBV28 with TRBJ2-7, with a weak D call TRBD1 (6 bases). CDR1 MDHEN and CDR2 SYDVKM come from the germline V gene. The CDR3 consists of 13 residues. V was trimmed by 6 bases and J by 3 bases, leaving 12 bases between them. The CDR3 DNA reads as TGTGCCAGCAGACCCGGGACAATCTACGAGCAGTACTTC. Its protein product is CASRPGTIYEQYF.

This clonotype was observed a handful of times. A single base separates this from a much larger clone, so it may be a read error. The chain uses TRBV6-1 and TRBJ2-5, with 7 bases fitting TRBD1. The CDR3 runs 13 residues. Germline V lookup: CDR1 MNHNS, CDR2 SASEGT. CDR3 DNA sequence: TGTACCAGCGGCCGGGACAGAGGAGAGACCCAGTACTTC. As protein: CTSGRDRGETQYF.

The table lists this clonotype with many counts. The chain uses TRBV28 and TRBJ2-4; 7 bases map to TRBD1. The junction had 3 bases not matched to a gene; V was cut back by 6 bases and J by 1 base. This CDR3 has 14 residues. The germline gives CDR1 MDHEN, CDR2 SYDVKM. The CDR3 nucleotides read TGTGCCAGCAGCGTACAGGGGGCCAAAAACATTCAGTACTTC. Its protein product is CASSVQGAKNIQYF.

The chain links TRBV11-2 to TRBJ1-2; 9 nucleotides match TRBD1. CDR1 is SGHAT, CDR2 FQNNGV, per germline. The CDR3 runs 15 residues. With 5 bases clipped from V and 4 bases from J, the junction kept 8 bases outside the gene matches. For the CDR3, the DNA is TGTGCCAGCAGCACCTACAGGGGGCGCGGCTATGGCTACACCTTC. This translates into CASSTYRGRGYGYTF.

The CDR3: CASSLVPSGKDEQFF. CDR3 DNA sequence: TGTGCCAGCAGCTTAGTCCCTAGCGGGAAGGACGAGCAGTTCTTC. This rearrangement joins TRBV7-7 to TRBJ2-1; 9 nucleotides match TRBD2. Germline CDR1 and CDR2: SSHAT and FNYEAQ (reference sequence). V trimming: 1 base; J trimming: 10 bases; junction bases outside the gene matches: 8. This CDR3 contains 15 residues.